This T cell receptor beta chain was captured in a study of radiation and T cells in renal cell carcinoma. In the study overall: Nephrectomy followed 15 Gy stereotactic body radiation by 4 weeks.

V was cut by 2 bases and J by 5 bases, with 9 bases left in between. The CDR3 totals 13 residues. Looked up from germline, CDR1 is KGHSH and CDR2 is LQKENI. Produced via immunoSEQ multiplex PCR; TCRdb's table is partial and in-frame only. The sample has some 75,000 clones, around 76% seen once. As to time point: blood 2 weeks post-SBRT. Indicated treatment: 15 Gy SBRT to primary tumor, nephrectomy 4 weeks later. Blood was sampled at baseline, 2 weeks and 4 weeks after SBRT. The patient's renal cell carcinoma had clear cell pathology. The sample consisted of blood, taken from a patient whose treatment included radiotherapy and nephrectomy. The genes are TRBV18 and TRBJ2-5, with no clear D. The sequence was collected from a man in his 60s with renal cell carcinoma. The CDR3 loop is CASSPSSVETQYF. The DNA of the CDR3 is TGTGCCAGCTCACCATCTTCCGTGGAGACCCAGTACTTC.